These 31 T cell receptor beta chains were all obtained from the same sample, sequenced in a study of T cell responses to AZD1222 COVID-19 vaccine. Clones were sequenced by immunoSEQ multiplex PCR, and TCRdb holds only the in-frame ones, with some missing. The data contain tens of thousands of clones, approximately 88% of them singletons. The specimen was peripheral blood, collected on day 0 of AZD1222 vaccination. These receptors were collected from an adult in good health.

The chain uses TRBV3-1 (or the pseudogene TRBV3-2) and TRBJ2-1, with D hard to call. The CDR3 loop spans 11 amino acids. V gave up 5 bases and J gave up 8 bases, with 7 bases separating them. Germline lookup yields CDR1 LGHDT and CDR2 YNNKEL (reference sequence). The CDR3 sequence is CASSYDYEQFF. CDR3 DNA: TGTGCCAGCAGCTACGACTATGAGCAGTTCTTC.

The chain carries TRBV7-7 and TRBJ2-2, with D possibly matching TRBD2 (6 bases). CDR3 length: 13 amino acids. Deletions cut 8 bases from V and 3 bases from J, with 10 bases between. Germline CDR1 and CDR2: SSHAT and FNYEAQ (reference sequence). The CDR3 loop is CASGRDHTGELFF. CDR3 nucleotide sequence: TGTGCCAGCGGGCGGGACCACACCGGGGAGCTGTTTTTT.

This chain uses TRBV6-5 with TRBJ2-7, with D uncertain. Trimming stripped 7 bases from V and 0 bases from J, with 13 bases between. CDR3 length: 14 residues. CDR1 MNHEY and CDR2 SVGAGI come from the germline V gene. The DNA of the CDR3 is TGTGCCAGCACCCTTGGGCCTAGCTCCTACGAGCAGTACTTC. It specifies CASTLGPSSYEQYF.

The V gene is TRBV7-3, the J gene TRBJ2-1, with 7 bases fitting TRBD2. The ends lost 5 bases at V and 5 bases at J; junction bases unmatched: 6. The CDR3 is 14 residues long. Germline CDR1 and CDR2: SGHTA and FQGTGA. The CDR3 loop is CASSPGGWDNEQFF. CDR3 sequence (DNA): TGTGCCAGCAGCCCGGGGGGATGGGACAATGAGCAGTTCTTC.

The chain recombines TRBV7-2 with TRBJ2-7; D gene ambiguous. Germline V gene sequence: CDR1 SGHTA, CDR2 FQGNSA. V was clipped by 4 bases and J by 2 bases, with 9 bases between them. This CDR3 spans 13 amino acids. The CDR3 region has the DNA TGTGCCAGCAGCTGGGGTCTAACCTACGAGCAGTACTTC. It codes for CASSWGLTYEQYF.

This rearrangement joins TRBV18 to TRBJ1-3; unclear D gene. The CDR3 length is 16 residues. Germline V gene lookup returns CDR1 KGHSH and CDR2 LQKENI. The V end was cut by 3 bases, the J end by 0 bases, with 12 bases between. The CDR3 nucleotides read TGTGCCAGCTCACCCCAACCTTCGGACTCTGGAAACACCATATATTTT. Amino acid sequence: CASSPQPSDSGNTIYF. The whole variable domain, filled in from reference TRBV18 and TRBJ1-3, reads NAGVMQNPRHLVRRRGQEARLRCSPMKGHSHVYWYRQLPEEGLKFMVYLQKENIIDESGMPKERFSAEFPKEGPSILRIQQVVRGDSAAYFCASSPQPSDSGNTIYFGEGSWLTVV.

This chain joins TRBV7-6 and TRBJ2-1; 12 bases fit TRBD2. Trimming at V came to 3 bases and at J to 6 bases, leaving 3 bases not matched to a gene. CDR1 SGHVS and CDR2 FNYEAQ come from the germline V gene. CDR3 size: 15 residues. CDR3 region: CASSFPGLAGNEQFF. In DNA, the CDR3 is TGTGCCAGCAGCTTCCCGGGACTAGCGGGCAATGAGCAGTTCTTC.

This sequence joins TRBV11-2 and TRBJ2-7; D assignment may be TRBD1 or TRBD2 (6 bases each). The CDR3 sequence is 13 residues long. V was pared by 0 bases and J by 11 bases, with 14 bases between. Looked up from germline, CDR1 is SGHAT and CDR2 is FQNNGV. This CDR3 is CASSLDRSGAEYF. The CDR3 nucleotides are TGTGCCAGCAGCTTAGATCGGTCGGGGGCCGAGTACTTC.

The V and J genes are TRBV19 and TRBJ2-1, with D possibly being TRBD1 or TRBD2 (6 bases each). V was pared by 7 bases and J by 4 bases, with 20 bases between. The CDR3 consists of 16 residues. Germline lookup yields CDR1 LNHDA and CDR2 SQIVND (reference sequence). In DNA form, the CDR3 reads TGTGCCAGTACCATTTATGGAGGGACACAATACAATGAGCAGTTCTTC. This translates into CASTIYGGTQYNEQFF. Supplemented by reference TRBV19 and TRBJ2-1, the full variable domain reads DGGITQSPKYLFRKEGQNVTLSCEQNLNHDAMYWYRQDPGQGLRLIYYSQIVNDFQKGDIAEGYSVSREKKESFPLTVTSAQKNPTAFYLCASTIYGGTQYNEQFFGPGTRLTVL.

The chain recombines TRBV5-1 with TRBJ1-1; D might be TRBD1 (5 bases). Germline-derived CDR1 and CDR2 are SGHRS and YFSETQ. The CDR3 covers 16 residues. V lost 2 bases to trimming and J lost 4 bases, with 18 bases between them. CDR3 protein: CASSLGEASWGTEAFF. The DNA of the CDR3 is TGCGCCAGCAGCTTAGGGGAAGCTTCCTGGGGCACTGAAGCTTTCTTT.

The rearrangement links TRBV6-6 to TRBJ1-2, with 10 bases fitting TRBD1. Losses at the gene ends were 5 bases for V and 5 bases for J; bases not matched to a gene: 8. CDR1 and CDR2 from the germline V gene are MNHNY and SVGAGI (reference sequence). The CDR3 spans 15 residues. This chain's CDR3 is CASSIPGTGEYGYTF. DNA for the CDR3: TGTGCCAGCAGTATCCCCGGGACAGGGGAATATGGCTACACCTTC.

This clone was observed once. V usage is TRBV21-1 and J usage is TRBJ2-7; the table's TRBD1 call for D was not verified on the DNA. TRBV21-1 is marked as a pseudogene. The CDR3 is 16 amino acids. The CDR3 nucleotides are TGTGCCAGCAGCAACGGCACAGGGGACCCCACCTACGAGCAGTACTTC. This codes for CASSNGTGDPTYEQYF.

The chain uses TRBV6-6 and TRBJ1-1; the D gene is possibly TRBD1 (5 bases). The length of the CDR3 is 12 residues. V was clipped by 6 bases and J by 9 bases, with 14 bases between them. Germline V gene data show CDR1 as MNHNY and CDR2 as SVGAGI (reference sequence). The CDR3 here is CASSSVGGQAFF. In DNA form, the CDR3 reads TGTGCCAGCAGCTCCGTGGGGGGACAAGCTTTCTTT.

The rearrangement joins TRBV19 to TRBJ1-5, with D unclear. The V and J ends lost 8 bases and 2 bases respectively, with 13 bases between them. Germline V CDR1 and CDR2: LNHDA, SQIVND (reference sequence). The CDR3 loop spans 14 amino acids. CDR3: CASGWREGNQPQHF. For the CDR3, the DNA is TGTGCCAGTGGGTGGAGGGAAGGCAATCAGCCCCAGCATTTT.

This chain uses TRBV6-5 with TRBJ1-6; TRBD1 agrees at 8 bases. J lost 6 bases, V lost 6 bases, and 1 base had no gene match. The CDR3 runs 13 residues. The germline V gene encodes CDR1 MNHEY and CDR2 SVGAGI. CDR3 region: CASRDRVNSPLHF. The DNA for the CDR3 is TGTGCCAGCAGGGACAGGGTTAATTCACCCCTCCACTTT.

The genes are TRBV7-8 and TRBJ1-6; perhaps TRBD1 as D (6 bases). The CDR3 is 14 amino acids. With 5 bases removed from V and 9 bases from J, the gap between germline ends came to 14 bases. From germline, CDR1 is SGHVS and CDR2 FQNEAQ. The DNA for the CDR3 is TGTGCCAGCAGCAGAAGTACAGGGCCTTCACCCCTCCACTTT. This sequence encodes CASSRSTGPSPLHF.

The chain recombines TRBV7-9 with TRBJ1-4; no firm D call. The CDR3 consists of 15 residues. Trimming shortened V by 5 bases and J by 0 bases, and 10 bases separated the two germline ends. Looked up from germline, CDR1 is SEHNR and CDR2 is FQNEAQ (reference sequence). In nucleotides, the CDR3 is TGTGCCAGCAGCATATTACTGACAACTAATGAAAAACTGTTTTTT. Its translation is CASSILLTTNEKLFF.

This clone has just a few counts. The V call is TRBV6-2 or TRBV6-3, the J call TRBJ2-7; TRBD1 is a possible D gene (6 bases). The CDR3 sequence is 13 residues long. Germline loops: CDR1 MNHEY, CDR2 SVGEGT. V was pared by 2 bases and J by 2 bases, with 7 bases between. CDR3 DNA sequence: TGTGCCAGCAGTTACCGGGACACCTACGAGCAGTACTTC. This sequence encodes CASSYRDTYEQYF.

This clone was picked up a small number of times. The J gene is TRBJ2-2, the V gene TRBV10-3; no clear D. This CDR3 has 16 residues. Germline V gives CDR1 ENHRY, CDR2 SYGVKD. V lost 6 bases and J lost 6, with 20 bases in between. The CDR3 loop reads CAISQYTSQDPGELFF. DNA for the CDR3: TGTGCCATCAGCCAATACACTTCCCAGGACCCCGGGGAGCTGTTTTTT.

The V gene is TRBV7-9, the J gene TRBJ1-4; D not certain. This CDR3 has 11 residues. Trimming removed 5 bases from V and 8 bases from J, with 6 bases in between. Germline lookup yields CDR1 SEHNR and CDR2 FQNEAQ (reference sequence). CDR3 residues: CASSPGEKLFF. The CDR3 bases are TGTGCCAGCAGCCCGGGGGAAAAACTGTTTTTT.

The chain joins TRBV4-1 to TRBJ1-2; D call uncertain. The CDR3 length is 15 residues. Germline CDR1 MGHRA, CDR2 YSYEKL. V lost 0 bases, J lost 0 bases, and 8 bases lay in between. The DNA of the CDR3 is TGCGCCAGCAGCCAAGATTCGTGGGCTAACTATGGCTACACCTTC. It translates to CASSQDSWANYGYTF.

CDR3: CASTDRGIGYTF. The CDR3 bases are TGTGCCAGTACGGACAGGGGAATCGGCTACACCTTC. This sequence joins TRBV25-1 and TRBJ1-2; 9 bases agree with TRBD1. Germline trimming cut 9 bases from V and 8 bases from J; bases unmatched to any gene: 7. The CDR3 has 12 residues. Germline assignment: CDR1 MGHDK and CDR2 SYGVNS.

V gene TRBV6-1 combines with J gene TRBJ1-2; TRBD1 agrees at 9 bases. Germline V gene sequence: CDR1 MNHNS, CDR2 SASEGT. V lost 3 bases to trimming and J lost 4 bases; unmatched junction nucleotides: 15. The CDR3 length is 18 residues. The CDR3 DNA is TGTGCCAGCAGTGACGGGGGGACAGGGAGCTACTCCGGCTATGGCTACACCTTC. Amino acid sequence: CASSDGGTGSYSGYGYTF.

CDR3 in DNA: TGTGCCAGCATCCAAAAACGGGGAGGGATTAGCAATCAGCCCCAGCATTTT. Protein: CASIQKRGGISNQPQHF. The rearrangement uses TRBV28 and TRBJ1-5; no definite D call. Per germline, CDR1 MDHEN and CDR2 SYDVKM. The CDR3 contains 17 residues. V gave up 7 bases and J gave up 0 bases, with 19 bases separating them.

The chain has TRBV2 and TRBJ2-7; D unclear. CDR1 and CDR2 from the germline V gene are SNHLY and FYNNEI. The CDR3 length is 12 residues. With 6 bases removed from V and 2 bases from J, the gap between germline ends came to 8 bases. The CDR3 protein is CASRPEPYEQYF. The CDR3, as DNA: TGTGCCAGCAGACCCGAACCCTACGAGCAGTACTTC.

The sample holds one count of this clone. The chain employs TRBV7-6 and TRBJ2-7, with 10 bases that match TRBD2. This CDR3 contains 15 residues. J was trimmed by 0 bases and V by 5 bases; bases with no gene match: 4. CDR1 and CDR2 from the germline V gene are SGHVS and FNYEAQ. The CDR3 protein is CASSQTSGPSYEQYF. As DNA, the CDR3 is TGTGCCAGCAGCCAGACTAGCGGGCCCTCCTACGAGCAGTACTTC.

This chain joins TRBV5-6 and TRBJ1-1; 9 bases are a match to TRBD1. The CDR3 runs 13 residues. V was clipped by 4 bases and J by 8 bases; unmatched bases: 6. CDR1 is SGHDT, CDR2 YYEEEE, per germline. Here the CDR3 reads CASSPGGTGEAFF. CDR3 coding DNA: TGTGCCAGCAGCCCGGGGGGGACAGGGGAAGCTTTCTTT.

The V and J genes are TRBV4-1 and TRBJ2-5; 7 bases map to TRBD1. The CDR3 consists of 17 residues. Per the germline V gene, CDR1 is MGHRA and CDR2 is YSYEKL. Unmatched junction bases numbered 12, after V lost 2 bases and J lost 3 bases. The CDR3 loop reads CASSQSDGWTGEETQYF. CDR3 sequence (DNA): TGCGCCAGCAGCCAATCTGACGGCTGGACAGGAGAAGAGACCCAGTACTTC.

The chain joins TRBV12-3 or TRBV12-4 to TRBJ1-1; a possible D gene is TRBD1 (5 bases). V was trimmed by 2 bases and J by 4 bases, leaving 8 bases between them. The CDR3 is made up of 13 amino acids. The CDR3 DNA sequence: TGTGCCAGCAGTTTATGGGGGAGCACTGAAGCTTTCTTT. It encodes CASSLWGSTEAFF.

The rearrangement joins TRBV11-2 to TRBJ2-2; 10 bases align to TRBD2. Germline CDR1 SGHAT, CDR2 FQNNGV. The CDR3 contains 16 residues. The ends lost 1 base at V and 7 bases at J; junction bases unmatched: 6. The CDR3: CASSLGAGGQHGELFF. CDR3 DNA: TGTGCCAGCAGCTTAGGAGCGGGGGGGCAGCACGGGGAGCTGTTTTTT.

This clone was counted between two and nine times. V and J are TRBV6-5 and TRBJ1-2; TRBD1 aligns across 9 bases. Germline assignment: CDR1 MNHEY and CDR2 SVGAGI. V was pared by 4 bases and J by 4 bases, with 7 bases of the junction left unmatched. The CDR3 sequence is 15 residues long. The CDR3 nucleotides read TGTGCCAGCAGTTCCCGGACAGGGGAGGGCTATGGCTACACCTTC. Translating gives CASSSRTGEGYGYTF.